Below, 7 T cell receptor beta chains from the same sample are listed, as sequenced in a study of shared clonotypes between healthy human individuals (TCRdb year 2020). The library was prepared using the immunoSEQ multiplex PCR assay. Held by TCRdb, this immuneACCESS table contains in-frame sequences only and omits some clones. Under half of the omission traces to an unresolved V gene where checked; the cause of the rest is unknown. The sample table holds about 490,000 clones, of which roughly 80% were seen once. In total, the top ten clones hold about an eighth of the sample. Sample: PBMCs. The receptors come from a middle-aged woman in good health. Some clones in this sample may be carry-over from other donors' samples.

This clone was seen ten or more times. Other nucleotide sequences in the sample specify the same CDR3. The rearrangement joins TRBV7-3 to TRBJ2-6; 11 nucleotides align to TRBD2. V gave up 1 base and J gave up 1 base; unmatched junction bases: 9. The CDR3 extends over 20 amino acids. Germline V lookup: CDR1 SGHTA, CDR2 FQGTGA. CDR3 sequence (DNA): TGTGCCAGCAGCTTAAATCCCAGACTAGCGGGGCCTTCTGGGGCCAACGTCCTGACTTTC. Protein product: CASSLNPRLAGPSGANVLTF.

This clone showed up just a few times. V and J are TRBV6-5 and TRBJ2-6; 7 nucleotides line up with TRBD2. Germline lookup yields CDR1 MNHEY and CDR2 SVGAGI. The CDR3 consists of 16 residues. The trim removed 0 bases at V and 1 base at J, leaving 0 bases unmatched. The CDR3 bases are TGTGCCAGCAGTTACTCCGGGGGGTCTGGGGCCAACGTCCTGACTTTC. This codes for CASSYSGGSGANVLTF.

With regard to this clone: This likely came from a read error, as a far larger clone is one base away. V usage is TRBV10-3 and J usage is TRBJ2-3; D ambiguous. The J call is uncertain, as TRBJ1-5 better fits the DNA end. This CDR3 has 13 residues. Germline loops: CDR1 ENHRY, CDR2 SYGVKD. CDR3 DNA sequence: TGTGCCATCAGCCGGGGTAGCACAGATACGCAGCATTTT. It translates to CAISRGSTDTQHF.

CDR3 nucleotide sequence: TGTGCCGCTGGACCCAGTGGGGTTGAGCAGTTCTTC. Amino acids: CAAGPSGVEQFF. The chain combines TRBV10-3 with TRBJ2-1, with D unclear. The V end lost 11 bases, the J end lost 9 bases, and 17 bases lay between the germline ends. Per the germline V gene, CDR1 is ENHRY and CDR2 is SYGVKD. The CDR3 has 12 amino acids.

CDR3 loop: CAWSPTSWGEQYF. As DNA, the CDR3 is TGTGCCTGGAGTCCTACGTCCTGGGGGGAGCAGTACTTC. The chain links TRBV30 to TRBJ2-7; D assignment may be TRBD1 or TRBD2 (5 bases each). The CDR3 totals 13 residues. V was shortened by 2 bases and J by 7 bases, with 15 bases between the two germline ends. CDR1 GTSNPN and CDR2 SVGIG come from the germline V gene (reference sequence). The entire variable domain, with the rest obtained from reference TRBV30 and TRBJ2-7, is as follows: SQTIHQWPATLVQPVGSPLSLECTVEGTSNPNLYWYRQAAGRGLQLLFYSVGIGQISSEVPQNLSASRPQDRQFILSSKKLLLSDSGFYLCAWSPTSWGEQYFGPGTRLTVT.

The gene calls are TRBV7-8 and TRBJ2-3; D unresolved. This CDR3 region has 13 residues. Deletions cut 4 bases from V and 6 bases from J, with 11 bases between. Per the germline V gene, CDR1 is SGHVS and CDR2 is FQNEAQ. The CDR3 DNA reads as TGTGCCAGCAGCTCAGCAGGACGGGATACGCAGTATTTT. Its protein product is CASSSAGRDTQYF.

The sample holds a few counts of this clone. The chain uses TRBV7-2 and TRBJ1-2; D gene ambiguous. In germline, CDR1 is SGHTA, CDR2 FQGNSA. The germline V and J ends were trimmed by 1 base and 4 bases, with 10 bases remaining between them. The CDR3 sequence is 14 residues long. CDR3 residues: CASSLGIGAYGYTF. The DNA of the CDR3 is TGTGCCAGCAGCTTAGGTATAGGCGCCTATGGCTACACCTTC.